These T cell receptor beta chains were read from a single sample in a study of T cell repertoires in cytomegalovirus infection. MiXCR, applied by TCRdb to the reads, yields one record per CDR3 protein. The sample contains 60,000 to 75,000 distinct CDR3 sequences, 4% of which appear only once. What was sequenced was PBMCs. Receptor source: a human donor in good health (CMV status not recorded). Some clones in this sample may be carry-over from other donors' samples. CDR3s include the opening cysteine and the closing phenylalanine or tryptophan. The order of the fields is D gene, J gene, clone size, V gene, CDR3 DNA, CDR3 protein. D genes are given only for firm matches. Clone size is shown for a subset of rows, as once, few, many or a class of expanded clone.

>TRBD2|TRBJ2-3|many|TRBV7-6
TGTGCCAGCAGCTTAGATCCAGCGGGGGACACAGATACGCAGTATTTT
CASSLDPAGDTDTQYF
>TRBD2|TRBJ2-3|many|TRBV7-2
TGTGCCAGCAGCAAAAGGACTAGCGGTTCTAGCACAGATACGCAGTATTTT
CASSKRTSGSSTDTQYF
>NA|TRBJ2-2|many|TRBV2
TGTGCCAGCAGGACAGACCGCACCGGGGAGCTGTTTTTT
CASRTDRTGELFF
>NA|TRBJ1-1|many|TRBV18
TGTGCCAGCTCACCAGGGAGTCCAATGGCGAACACTGAAGCTTTCTTT
CASSPGSPMANTEAFF
>NA|TRBJ2-6|many|TRBV7-2
TGTGCCAGCGACTCTGGGGCCAACGTCCTGACTTTC
CASDSGANVLTF
>TRBD2|TRBJ2-7|NA|TRBV12-3/TRBV12-4
TGTGCCAGCAGCCCAATAGCGGGACTCTCCTACGAGCAGTACTTC
CASSPIAGLSYEQYF
>NA|TRBJ1-2|few|TRBV28
TGTGCCAGCAGTTTAAGCCAAATACCCTATGGCTACACCTTC
CASSLSQIPYGYTF
>TRBD1|TRBJ1-3|many|TRBV6-2/TRBV6-3
TGTGCCAGCAGCCGGGACAGCGCTGGAAACACCATATATTTT
CASSRDSAGNTIYF
>NA|TRBJ1-2|many|TRBV7-9
TGTGCCAGCACCGAGGGTGGCCATGGCTACACCTTC
CASTEGGHGYTF
>NA|TRBJ1-1|many|TRBV19
TGTGCCAGTAGTATTACCTCCGAGAGCACTGAAGCTTTCTTT
CASSITSESTEAFF
>TRBD2|TRBJ2-2|many|TRBV7-2
TGTGCCAGCAGCTTTCAGCGGGGGGGCACCGGGGAGCTGTTTTTT
CASSFQRGGTGELFF
>NA|TRBJ2-7|many|TRBV7-2
TGTGCCAGCAGCTTATTTGGGGGCAGGACCTCCTACGAGCAGTACTTC
CASSLFGGRTSYEQYF
>TRBD1|TRBJ2-5|many|TRBV28
TGTGCCAGCAGTTTAAGGGACAGACCCCTAGAGACCCAGTACTTC
CASSLRDRPLETQYF
>NA|TRBJ1-1|many|TRBV7-3
TGTGCCAGCAGCTTAAGTCGTGAGAGCTTGGCTTTCTTT
CASSLSRESLAFF
>TRBD1|TRBJ2-3|many|TRBV7-2
TGTGCCAGCAGCCGACAGATGGGACAGGGGCCAGATACGCAGTATTTT
CASSRQMGQGPDTQYF
>NA|TRBJ1-1|many|TRBV7-3
TGTGCCAGCAGCTTGATGCCAACCACTGAAGCTTTCTTT
CASSLMPTTEAFF
>NA|TRBJ2-7|NA|TRBV7-8
TGTGCCAGCAGCTTAGAGGCAGGGGACTCCTACGAGCAGTACTTC
CASSLEAGDSYEQYF
>TRBD2|TRBJ2-5|many|TRBV7-6
TGTGCCAGCAGCTTAGTGGTAACTAGCGGGCTCCAAGAGACCCAGTACTTC
CASSLVVTSGLQETQYF
>TRBD1|TRBJ2-3|many|TRBV7-2
TGTGCCAGCAGCCTAAGGGGGCGGGTCACAGATACGCAGTATTTT
CASSLRGRVTDTQYF
>NA|TRBJ1-2|many|TRBV28
TGTGCCAGCAGTCCCCGGATTCAGGGCATCTATGGCTACACCTTC
CASSPRIQGIYGYTF
>NA|TRBJ1-5|medium-sized|TRBV7-2
TGTGCCAGCAGCCCCCAGGGTTCCAATCAGCCCCAGCATTTT
CASSPQGSNQPQHF
>NA|TRBJ1-5|many|TRBV3-1
TGTGCCAGCAGCCCCACGGGAGGGGGAGGCAATCAGCCCCAGCATTTT
CASSPTGGGGNQPQHF
>NA|TRBJ2-4|NA|TRBV7-2
TGTGCCAGCAGCTTAGGGGGAAATCGTTTAAACATTCAGTACTTC
CASSLGGNRLNIQYF
>TRBD2|TRBJ2-1|many|TRBV6-8
TGTGCCAGCAGTTACAAGACTAGCGGGGGTCCCAATGAGCAGTTCTTC
CASSYKTSGGPNEQFF
>TRBD2|TRBJ2-7|many|TRBV7-2
TGTGCCAGCAGGAGGTTTGGACTAGCGGGCATTACTACCTACGAGCAGTACTTC
CASRRFGLAGITTYEQYF
>NA|TRBJ1-1|many|TRBV7-9
TGTGCCAGCAGCGTATCCGGGATGACTGAAGCTTTCTTT
CASSVSGMTEAFF
>NA|TRBJ2-3|medium-sized|TRBV7-2
TGTGCCAGCAGCTCAGTGGATACGCAGTATTTT
CASSSVDTQYF
>TRBD2|TRBJ2-3|many|TRBV5-1
TGCGCCAGCAGCTTGGAGGAGCCTAGCGGGAGTGCGAATACGCAGTATTTT
CASSLEEPSGSANTQYF
>NA|TRBJ1-1|many|TRBV7-8
TGTGCCAGCAGCTTATCAGGACAAAGGTCTGAAGCTTTCTTT
CASSLSGQRSEAFF
>TRBD1|TRBJ2-1|many|TRBV7-9
TGTGCCAGCAGCTTAACCAGGGGGAATGAGCAGTTCTTC
CASSLTRGNEQFF
>NA|TRBJ2-7|many|TRBV7-2
TGTGCCAGCAGCTCCCCTGCCTCACTCTCCTACGAGCAGTACTTC
CASSSPASLSYEQYF
>NA|TRBJ1-5|many|TRBV7-8
TGTGCCAGCAGCAAGGGGGGGATTAGCAATCAGCCCCAGCATTTT
CASSKGGISNQPQHF
>TRBD2|TRBJ2-3|many|TRBV7-2
TGTGCCAGCAGCTTACCGGGGGGGCCCACCACAGATACGCAGTATTTT
CASSLPGGPTTDTQYF
>TRBD1|TRBJ1-1|many|TRBV6-6
TGTGCCAGCAGTTACCCCTCCAGGGGGAAGAACACTGAAGCTTTCTTT
CASSYPSRGKNTEAFF
>TRBD1|TRBJ1-4|few|TRBV28
TGTGCCAGCAGTTTCCCCGGGACAGTCCATGAAAAACTGTTTTTT
CASSFPGTVHEKLFF
>NA|TRBJ2-3|many|TRBV7-8
TGTGCCAGCAGCTTAGCAGGACCTATAACGCAGTATTTT
CASSLAGPITQYF
>TRBD1|TRBJ1-1|many|TRBV7-3
TGTGCCAGCAGTCAAACAGGGGGGAACACTGAAGCTTTCTTT
CASSQTGGNTEAFF
>NA|TRBJ1-1|many|TRBV19
TGTGCCAGTAGCACCCAGAGGTGGGGTAACACTGAAGCTTTCTTT
CASSTQRWGNTEAFF
>TRBD2|TRBJ2-1|many|TRBV7-6
TGTGCCAGCAGCACACTAGCGGGAGTCCCCAATGAGCAGTTCTTC
CASSTLAGVPNEQFF
>NA|TRBJ1-1|many|TRBV5-1
TGCGCCAGCAGATCGGAGGGCGACGCTTTCTTT
CASRSEGDAFF